Listed below are T cell receptor beta chains from one sample, sequenced in a study of identical twins. TCRdb itself ran the 5' RACE reads through MiXCR, one entry per CDR3 protein. The sample yields 1.5 million to 2 million distinct CDR3 sequences, 25% to 35% seen once. Source material: cord blood. The origin of the receptors is a newborn girl in good health. CDR3s include the opening cysteine and the closing phenylalanine or tryptophan. Each record gives: clone size, V gene, J gene, CDR3 length, D gene, CDR3 DNA, CDR3 protein. D genes are given only for firm matches. Size is stated for part of the rows, as once, few or many counts, or as a class when the clone is expanded.

NA	TRBV10-3	TRBJ1-1	18	NA	TGTGCCATCAGTGAGTCGACAGGCGGGGGTCCAAGGAACACTGAAGCTTTCTTT	CAISESTGGGPRNTEAFF
few	TRBV24-1	TRBJ1-2	16	TRBD1	TGTGCCACCAGTGACCCCAGACAGGGTTCGATCTATGGCTACACCTTC	CATSDPRQGSIYGYTF
few	TRBV6-1	TRBJ2-5	14	TRBD1	TGTGCCAGCAGTGTCAGGACAGGGTATCATGAGCAGTACTTC	CASSVRTGYHEQYF
NA	TRBV3-1	TRBJ2-1	15	TRBD2	TGTGCCAGCAGCCCGAATAGCGGGGGCTACAATGAGCAGTTCTTC	CASSPNSGGYNEQFF
NA	TRBV7-2	TRBJ1-2	14	NA	TGTGCCAGCAGTTCGTTTGGGACGCACTATGGCTACACCTTC	CASSSFGTHYGYTF
NA	TRBV5-1	TRBJ2-1	15	TRBD1	TGCGCCAGCAGGCCTCTACAGGGGTATCCTTATGAGCAGTTCTTC	CASRPLQGYPYEQFF
few	TRBV6-1	TRBJ1-1	13	NA	TGTGCCAGCAGTGAAGTGTACCACACTGAAGCTTTCTTT	CASSEVYHTEAFF
NA	TRBV2	TRBJ1-1	13	NA	TGTGCCAGCAGAAGGTTGGGGAACACTGAAGCTTTCTTT	CASRRLGNTEAFF
once	TRBV20-1	TRBJ1-2	14	NA	TGCAGTGCTAGAGACGGCGCAGGCTCTCTTGGCTACACCTTC	CSARDGAGSLGYTF
few	TRBV7-9	TRBJ2-1	13	NA	TGTGCCAGCAGCTCTACAGAGTACAATGAGCAGTTCTTC	CASSSTEYNEQFF
few	TRBV20-1	TRBJ2-3	16	TRBD2	TGCAGTGCCCGGGGACTAGCGGGGACGGGCACAGATACGCAGTATTTT	CSARGLAGTGTDTQYF
many	TRBV15	TRBJ2-3	12	NA	TGTGCCACCAGCAGGGGTATAGATACGCAGTATTTT	CATSRGIDTQYF
NA	TRBV7-2	TRBJ2-5	15	NA	TGTGCCAGCAGCCCCGGAACGGTCGGGGGCTTAAGGAAGTACTTC	CASSPGTVGGLRKYF
NA	TRBV21-1	TRBJ2-7	13	NA	TGTGCCAGCAAAACCGGGACAGTCTACGAGCAGTACTTC	CASKTGTVYEQYF
few	TRBV6-5	TRBJ2-7	18	NA	TGTGCCAGCAGTTACTCCTCCCCCGACTTAGCCAAGTTCTACGAGCAGTACTTC	CASSYSSPDLAKFYEQYF
NA	TRBV9	TRBJ1-5	14	NA	TGTGCCAGCGGAGGAAGGGGTAGCAATCAGCCCCAGCATTTT	CASGGRGSNQPQHF
few	TRBV7-2	TRBJ1-1	15	NA	TGTGCCAGCAGCTACACAGGTCACCGGGGCACTGAAGCTTTCTTT	CASSYTGHRGTEAFF
few	TRBV25-1	TRBJ2-1	16	NA	TGTGCCAGCAGTGAATCGTGGCGGACATATTACAATGAGCAGTTCTTC	CASSESWRTYYNEQFF
NA	TRBV6-4	TRBJ2-7	15	NA	TGTGCCAGCAGTGAGAGGGGGGCCTCCTACAATGAGCAGTACTTC	CASSERGASYNEQYF
few	TRBV7-8	TRBJ1-5	15	NA	TGTGCCAGCAGCTTAGGGGACCATAGCAATCAGCCCCAGCATTTT	CASSLGDHSNQPQHF
NA	TRBV6-4	TRBJ2-1	15	TRBD1	TGTGCCAGCAGTAAGGACAGGGGGGGCCACAATGAGCAGTTCTTC	CASSKDRGGHNEQFF
NA	TRBV5-1	TRBJ2-1	16	NA	TGCGCCAGCAGCATACGTACTCGGAGCTCCTACAATGAGCAGTTCTTC	CASSIRTRSSYNEQFF
few	TRBV7-2	TRBJ1-1	13	NA	TGTGCCAGCAGCTTCAGCATGAACACTGAAGCTTTCTTT	CASSFSMNTEAFF
few	TRBV20-1	TRBJ1-5	15	TRBD1	TGCAGTGCTAGGGAACAGGGGGCGGGCAATCAGCCCCAGCATTTT	CSAREQGAGNQPQHF
few	TRBV5-1	TRBJ2-2	13	NA	TGCGCCAGCACCATAGCGACCACCGGGGAGCTGTTTTTT	CASTIATTGELFF
NA	TRBV14	TRBJ2-3	15	TRBD2	TGTGCCAGCAGCCAACTAGCGGGATTCACAGATACGCAGTATTTT	CASSQLAGFTDTQYF
NA	TRBV14	TRBJ2-1	18	TRBD2	TGTGCCAGCAGCCGGACTAGCGGGGCCTTACCATCCTACAATGAGCAGTTCTTC	CASSRTSGALPSYNEQFF
many	TRBV5-1	TRBJ1-4	16	NA	TGCGCCAGCAGCTTGGGACGGTCTGCAACTAATGAAAAACTGTTTTTT	CASSLGRSATNEKLFF
few	TRBV12-3/TRBV12-4	TRBJ1-2	12	NA	TGTGCCAGCAGTTTCCCGGGCACTGGCTACACCTTC	CASSFPGTGYTF
NA	TRBV28	TRBJ1-5	16	NA	TGTGCCAGCAGTTTCTCTAGGGTCGTCTACAATCAGCCCCAGCATTTT	CASSFSRVVYNQPQHF
NA	TRBV30	TRBJ2-4	15	NA	TGTGCCTGGTACTCAGCCGTCATGACCAAAAACATTCAGTACTTC	CAWYSAVMTKNIQYF
few	TRBV6-1	TRBJ2-1	14	TRBD1	TGTGCCAGCACTCCGGGACAGGGGAACAATGAGCAGTTCTTC	CASTPGQGNNEQFF
NA	TRBV16	TRBJ1-4	16	NA	TGTGCCAGCAGCCATAGGCAGATTTCAACTAATGAAAAACTGTTTTTT	CASSHRQISTNEKLFF
NA	TRBV10-2	TRBJ1-5	14	NA	TGCGCCAGCACGAGAGGGGCCCGCAATCAGCCCCAGCATTTT	CASTRGARNQPQHF
NA	TRBV27	TRBJ2-1	17	NA	TGTGCCAGCAGTCTCGGGCCGGGCGGGGAGAATTACAATGAGCAGTTCTTC	CASSLGPGGENYNEQFF
NA	TRBV6-1	TRBJ2-1	13	NA	TGTGCCAGCAGACTAGAGGGAGTCCATGAGCAGTTCTTC	CASRLEGVHEQFF
many	TRBV4-2	TRBJ2-3	14	NA	TGTGCCAGCAGCCGATTAGGGCCGGGGGATACGCAGTATTTT	CASSRLGPGDTQYF